This entry features one T cell receptor (beta chain) sequence. What it binds is not known. The data originate from a study of CD8 T cells in ankylosing spondylitis. Study-level points and caveats: Reportedly, disease-linked clones are significantly enriched in ankylosing spondylitis patients' matched synovial fluid. Apparently characteristic of ankylosing spondylitis blood was a TCR beta motif (roughly eight highly homologous variants).

One entry per CDR3 protein, called by TCRdb with MiXCR from the 5' RACE reads. The data show fewer than 650,000 distinct CDR3 sequences, 9.5% to 15% seen once. The V and J ends lost 5 bases and 5 bases respectively, with 12 bases between them. Germline CDR1 reads SGHRS; CDR2 reads YFSETQ. CDR3 length equals 13 residues. The receptor was derived from a male donor with ankylosing spondylitis. Sequenced input: blood, either unsorted or a sorted T cell fraction (not recorded which). The chain recombines TRBV5-1 with TRBJ2-3; no firm D call. The CDR3, as DNA: TGCGCCAGCAGGCCCAGCAGAATAGATACGCAGTATTTT. This encodes CASRPSRIDTQYF. Supplemented by reference TRBV5-1 and TRBJ2-3, the full variable domain reads KAGVTQTPRYLIKTRGQQVTLSCSPISGHRSVSWYQQTPGQGLQFLFEYFSETQRNKGNFPGRFSGRQFSNSRSEMNVSTLELGDSALYLCASRPSRIDTQYFGPGTRLTVL.